The next 3 T cell receptor beta chains were all read from a single sample in a study of technical replicates of blood from several donors. The repertoire was sequenced with immunoSEQ multiplex PCR; TCRdb's copy has only in-frame clones and lacks some. This sample has 50,000 to 70,000 clones, with 85% to 95% found just once. The sequenced sample consisted of PBMCs. All receptors derive from a human donor in good health. Some clones in this sample may be carry-over from other donors' samples.

The chain combines TRBV6-5 with TRBJ1-1; 7 bases align to TRBD1. The junction had 8 bases not matched to a gene; V was cut back by 6 bases and J by 4 bases. Germline CDR1 and CDR2: MNHEY and SVGAGI. The CDR3 covers 14 residues. The CDR3 nucleotides are TGTGCCAGCAGGAACGACAGGGTTGCCACTGAAGCTTTCTTT. Translation gives CASRNDRVATEAFF.

The chain links TRBV9 to TRBJ1-1; TRBD1 might be the D (6 bases). Germline V CDR1 and CDR2: SGDLS, YYNGEE. V was shortened by 3 bases and J by 0 bases, with 18 bases between the two germline ends. This CDR3 contains 17 residues. In nucleotides, the CDR3 is TGTGCCAGCAGCGCCCCGACAGGTAGTTTCATGAACACTGAAGCTTTCTTT. This translates into CASSAPTGSFMNTEAFF.

The chain joins TRBV7-9 to TRBJ2-2; TRBD2 agrees at 7 bases. The CDR3 has 19 amino acids. Germline loops: CDR1 SEHNR, CDR2 FQNEAQ (reference sequence). J gave up 1 base and V 4 bases, and 15 bases lay outside the gene matches. CDR3 amino acids: CASSSPSASSGKNTGELFF. The CDR3 DNA follows: TGTGCCAGCAGCTCACCGTCTGCATCCAGCGGGAAGAACACCGGGGAGCTGTTTTTT.